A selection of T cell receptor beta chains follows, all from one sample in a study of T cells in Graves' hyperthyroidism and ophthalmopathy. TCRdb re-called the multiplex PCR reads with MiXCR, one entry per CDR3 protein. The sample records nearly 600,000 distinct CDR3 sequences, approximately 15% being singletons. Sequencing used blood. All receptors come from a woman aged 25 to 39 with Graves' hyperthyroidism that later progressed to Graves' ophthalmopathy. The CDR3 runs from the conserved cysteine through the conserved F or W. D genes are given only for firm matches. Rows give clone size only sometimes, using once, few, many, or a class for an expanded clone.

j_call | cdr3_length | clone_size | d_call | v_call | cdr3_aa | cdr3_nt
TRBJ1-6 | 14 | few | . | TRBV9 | CASSGEGAVSPLHF | TGTGCCAGCAGCGGGGAAGGGGCAGTTTCACCCCTCCACTTT
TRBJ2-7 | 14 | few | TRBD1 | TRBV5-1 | CASRPPGQGYEQYF | TGCGCCAGCAGACCACCGGGACAGGGTTACGAGCAGTACTTC
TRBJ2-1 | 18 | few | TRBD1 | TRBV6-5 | CASSYFDGTAISYNEQFF | TGTGCCAGCAGTTACTTTGATGGGACAGCTATCTCCTACAATGAGCAGTTCTTC
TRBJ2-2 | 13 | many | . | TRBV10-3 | CAIKGPGTGELFF | TGTGCCATCAAAGGGCCAGGCACCGGGGAGCTGTTTTTT
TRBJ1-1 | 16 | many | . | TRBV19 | CASTPLGGGANTEAFF | TGTGCCAGTACCCCCCTGGGAGGGGGGGCGAACACTGAAGCTTTCTTT
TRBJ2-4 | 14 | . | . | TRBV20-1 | CSAAPPTYKNIQYF | TGCAGTGCCGCCCCCCCTACGTATAAAAACATTCAGTACTTC
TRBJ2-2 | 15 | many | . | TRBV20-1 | CSAGSRAENTGELFF | TGCAGTGCTGGTAGTCGGGCGGAGAACACCGGGGAGCTGTTTTTT
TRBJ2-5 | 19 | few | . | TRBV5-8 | CASSLGSGSGTNFEETQYF | TGTGCCAGCAGCTTGGGGAGTGGTAGTGGGACAAACTTCGAGGAGACCCAGTACTTC
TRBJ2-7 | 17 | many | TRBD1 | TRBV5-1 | CASSLDLGQGGLYEQYF | TGCGCCAGCAGCTTGGATCTAGGACAGGGCGGCCTCTACGAGCAGTACTTC
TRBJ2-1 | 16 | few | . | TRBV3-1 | CASSQITGRPYNEQFF | TGTGCCAGCAGCCAAATCACGGGCCGCCCCTACAACGAGCAGTTCTTC
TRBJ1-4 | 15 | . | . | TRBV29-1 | CSVEVGGDPNEKLFF | TGCAGCGTTGAGGTTGGCGGGGATCCTAATGAAAAACTGTTTTTT